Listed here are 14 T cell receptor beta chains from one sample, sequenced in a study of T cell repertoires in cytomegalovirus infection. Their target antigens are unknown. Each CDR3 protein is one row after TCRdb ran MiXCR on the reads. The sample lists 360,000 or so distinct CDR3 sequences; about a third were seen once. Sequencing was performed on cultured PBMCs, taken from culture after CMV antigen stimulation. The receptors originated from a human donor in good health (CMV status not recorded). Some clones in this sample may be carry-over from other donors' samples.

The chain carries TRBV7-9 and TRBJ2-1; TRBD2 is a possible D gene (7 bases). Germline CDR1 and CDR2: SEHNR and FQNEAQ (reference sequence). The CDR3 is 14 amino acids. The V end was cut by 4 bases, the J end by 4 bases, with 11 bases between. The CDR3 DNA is TGTGCCAGCAGCTCAGGGGAGGGGTACAATGAGCAGTTCTTC. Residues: CASSSGEGYNEQFF.

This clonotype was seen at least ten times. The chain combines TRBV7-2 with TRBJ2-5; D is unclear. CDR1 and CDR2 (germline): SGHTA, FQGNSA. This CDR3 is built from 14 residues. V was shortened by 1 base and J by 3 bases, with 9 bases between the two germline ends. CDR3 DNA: TGTGCCAGCAGCTTAGATTTAGGGAAAGAGACCCAGTACTTC. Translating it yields CASSLDLGKETQYF.

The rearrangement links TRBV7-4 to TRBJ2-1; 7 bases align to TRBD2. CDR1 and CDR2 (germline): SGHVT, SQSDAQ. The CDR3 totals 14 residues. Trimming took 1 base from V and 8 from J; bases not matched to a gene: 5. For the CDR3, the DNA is TGTGCCAGCAGCTTAGTAGCTAGCGGCTATGAGCAGTTCTTC. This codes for CASSLVASGYEQFF.

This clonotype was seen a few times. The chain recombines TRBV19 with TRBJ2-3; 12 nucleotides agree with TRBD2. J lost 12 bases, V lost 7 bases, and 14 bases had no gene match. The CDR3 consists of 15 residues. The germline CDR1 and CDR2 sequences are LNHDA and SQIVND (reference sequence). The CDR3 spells CASTLSTSGSSSQYF. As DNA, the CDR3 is TGTGCCAGTACCCTCTCGACTAGCGGGAGTTCTTCACAGTATTTT.

CDR3 DNA sequence: TGTGCCAGCAGTATAACCGGGACCTCGTATGGAGAGACCCAGTACTTC. This gives the protein CASSITGTSYGETQYF. The V and J genes are TRBV28 and TRBJ2-5; D is perhaps TRBD1 or TRBD2 (5 bases each). The V end was cut by 5 bases, the J end by 4 bases, with 20 bases between. Germline V gives CDR1 MDHEN, CDR2 SYDVKM. The CDR3 extends over 16 amino acids. Supplemented by reference TRBV28 and TRBJ2-5, the full variable domain reads DVKVTQSSRYLVKRTGEKVFLECVQDMDHENMFWYRQDPGLGLRLIYFSYDVKMKEKGDIPEGYSVSREKKERFSLILESASTNQTSMYLCASSITGTSYGETQYFGPGTRLLVL.

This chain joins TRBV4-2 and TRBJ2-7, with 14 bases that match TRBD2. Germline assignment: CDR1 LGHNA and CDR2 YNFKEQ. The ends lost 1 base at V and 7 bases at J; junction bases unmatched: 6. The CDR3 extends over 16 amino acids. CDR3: CASSQAGLAGGLEQYF. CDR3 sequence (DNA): TGTGCCAGCAGCCAAGCAGGACTAGCGGGGGGCCTGGAGCAGTACTTC.

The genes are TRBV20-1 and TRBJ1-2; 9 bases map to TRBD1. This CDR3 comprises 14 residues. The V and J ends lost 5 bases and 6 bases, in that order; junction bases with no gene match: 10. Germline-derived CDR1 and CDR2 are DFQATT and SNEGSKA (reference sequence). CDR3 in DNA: TGCAGTGCTGACCGGGGACAGGGAATCCATGGCTACACCTTC. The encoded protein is CSADRGQGIHGYTF.

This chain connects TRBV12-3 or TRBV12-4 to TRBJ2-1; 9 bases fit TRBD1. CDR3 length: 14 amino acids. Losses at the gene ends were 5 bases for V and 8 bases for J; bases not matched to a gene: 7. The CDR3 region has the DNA TGTGCCAGCAGTACCTACAGGGGGCTGGATGAGCAGTTCTTC. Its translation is CASSTYRGLDEQFF.

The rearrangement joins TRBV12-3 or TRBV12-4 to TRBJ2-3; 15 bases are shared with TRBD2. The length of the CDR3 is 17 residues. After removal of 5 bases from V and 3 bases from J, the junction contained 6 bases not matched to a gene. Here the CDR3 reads CASSLGTSGRMTDTQYF. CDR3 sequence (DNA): TGTGCCAGCAGTCTCGGGACTAGCGGGAGGATGACAGATACGCAGTATTTT.

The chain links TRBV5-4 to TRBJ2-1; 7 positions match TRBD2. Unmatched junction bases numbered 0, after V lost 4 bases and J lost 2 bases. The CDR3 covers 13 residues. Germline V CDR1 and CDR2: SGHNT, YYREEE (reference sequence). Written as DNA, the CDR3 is TGTGCCAGCAGCGGGAGGGCCTACAATGAGCAGTTCTTC. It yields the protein CASSGRAYNEQFF.

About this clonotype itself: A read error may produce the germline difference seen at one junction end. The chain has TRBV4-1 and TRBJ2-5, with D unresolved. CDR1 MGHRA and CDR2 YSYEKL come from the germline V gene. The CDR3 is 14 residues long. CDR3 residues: CASSQEAQTQTQYF. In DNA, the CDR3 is TGTGCCAGCAGCCAAGAAGCGCAGACTCAGACCCAGTACTTC.

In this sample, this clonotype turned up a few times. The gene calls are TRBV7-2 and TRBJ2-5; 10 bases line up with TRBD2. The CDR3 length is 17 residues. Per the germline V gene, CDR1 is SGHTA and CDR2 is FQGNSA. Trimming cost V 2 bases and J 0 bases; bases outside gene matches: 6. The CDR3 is CASSLTRLAGYQETQYF. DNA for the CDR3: TGTGCCAGCAGCTTAACAAGACTAGCGGGCTACCAAGAGACCCAGTACTTC.

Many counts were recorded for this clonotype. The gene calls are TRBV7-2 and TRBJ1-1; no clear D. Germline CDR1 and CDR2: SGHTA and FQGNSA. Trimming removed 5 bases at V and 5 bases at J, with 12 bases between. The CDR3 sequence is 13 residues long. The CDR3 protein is CASSPNARTEAFF. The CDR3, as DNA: TGTGCCAGCAGCCCCAACGCGCGGACTGAAGCTTTCTTT.

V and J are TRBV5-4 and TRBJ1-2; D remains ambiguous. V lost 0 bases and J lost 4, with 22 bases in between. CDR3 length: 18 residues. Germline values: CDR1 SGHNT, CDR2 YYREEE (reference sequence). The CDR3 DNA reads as TGTGCCAGCAGCTTGGATCTCCGGATGACCCCCGAACCCTATGGCTACACCTTC. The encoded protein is CASSLDLRMTPEPYGYTF.